The clone carrying this T cell receptor (beta chain) has a handful of counts. Its antigen is unidentified. This entry belongs to a study of cytotoxic CD8 clonotypes in ibrutinib-treated CLL. For the study at large: The samples contained around 250,000 productive templates on average. They also contained an average of about 100,000 productive rearrangements.

Trimming took 5 bases from V and 4 from J; bases not matched to a gene: 6. Germline CDR1 reads LNHDA; CDR2 reads SQIVND (reference sequence). This CDR3 spans 15 amino acids. Study-level results: Clonality increased with ibrutinib response but returned toward baseline at progression. Public clonotypes, an uncommon group, contracted or remained stable on treatment.

Repertoires were generated with immunoSEQ multiplex PCR, while TCRdb's copy carries only in-frame clones and drops some. Altogether fewer than 35,000 clones are present, about three quarters being singletons, with the ten largest covering roughly half. This sequence joins TRBV19 and TRBJ1-5; the match to TRBD1 covers 9 bases. The sequence was collected from a human donor with chronic lymphocytic leukemia. Here the sequenced sample was PBMCs, taken after 24 months of ibrutinib treatment. DNA of the CDR3: TGTGCCAGTAGTGGGGTCGGGACAGGGAATCAGCCCCAGCATTTT. This encodes CASSGVGTGNQPQHF.